A selection of T cell receptor beta chains follows, all from one sample in a study of cytomegalovirus exposure and HLA in healthy donors. The data were produced by immunoSEQ multiplex PCR, yet TCRdb's version contains in-frame clones alone and is incomplete. The repertoire holds tens of thousands of clones, with about 85% as singletons. Source material: PBMCs. These receptors all stem from a man aged 18-30 years in good health and CMV-seropositive. The CDR3 runs from the conserved cysteine through the conserved F or W. Fields, in order: CDR3 length, V gene, CDR3 protein.

>16|TRBV9
CASSPRLDANTGELFF
>15|TRBV5-1
CASSFLGQLTGELFF
>15|TRBV5-4
CASSGSSGSADTQYF
>14|TRBV2
CASKIQGPTDTQYF
>14|TRBV27
CASSSAGTRNEQYF
>14|TRBV29-1
CSVEGGLFSTEAFF
>17|TRBV27
CASSFSFRTGVPYEQYF
>12|TRBV19
CASSMEKDTQYF
>15|TRBV28
CASSPPGGLNTEAFF
>18|TRBV7-2
CASSFGVWARANNYGYTF
>16|TRBV5-1
CASSLAPLTVNTEAFF
>13|TRBV2
CASSSSSGNTIYF
>13|TRBV29-1
CSVERLNTGELFF
>15|TRBV29-1
CSVVDRNRGNTEAFF
>17|TRBV5-6
CASSLGGASGSVRTQFF
>15|TRBV16
CASSQWQGGSYGYTF
>16|TRBV7-9
CASSKAPTSSRNEQFF